This T cell receptor beta chain was identified during a study of T cells in localized non-small cell lung cancer. Germline V CDR1 and CDR2: MNHEY, SMNVEV (reference sequence). The CDR3 loop spans 15 amino acids. V dropped 6 bases and J dropped 4; count of bases not matched to a gene: 6. Worth noting for this clone: Its antigen remains unknown.

Findings and caveats of the study: Tumor showed lower T cell clonality than uninvolved adjacent lung, where it was highest. Tumor samples were not multi-region, leaving intratumor heterogeneity unexcluded. Researchers found a median around 50 of the top 100 tumor clones in adjacent lung.

TCRdb's copy holds only in-frame clones and misses some; the assay was immunoSEQ multiplex PCR. The profile shows approximately 10,000 clones, approximately 91% of them singletons. The sample was peripheral blood, taken before any cancer treatment. This receptor was obtained from a male donor aged 60 or over with stage III lung adenocarcinoma. The chain employs TRBV27 and TRBJ2-7; 13 positions match TRBD2. The CDR3 DNA reads TGTGCCAGCAGCCGGACTAGCGGGAGAATGTACGAGCAGTACTTC. Residues: CASSRTSGRMYEQYF.